The T cell receptor (beta chain) under discussion was sequenced for a study of blood T cells in healthy people across ages. The germline CDR1 and CDR2 sequences are SGDLS and YYNGEE. The CDR3 contains 16 residues. Unmatched junction bases numbered 5, after V lost 3 bases and J lost 4 bases. Using a J-beta primer mix together with a sample-barcoded 5' primer, a second PCR was run for roughly 6 to 11 cycles. TCRdb processed the 5' RACE reads anew with MiXCR; each CDR3 protein has one entry. The data show 1.5 million to 2 million distinct CDR3 sequences, with around 48% seen just once and more than 2% held by the top ten.

The receptor was derived from a woman in her thirties or forties in good health. This chain connects TRBV9 to TRBJ2-1; 12 nucleotides agree with TRBD2. The source material was blood. CDR3 protein: CASSGRLAGAYNEQFF. Written as DNA, the CDR3 is TGTGCCAGCAGCGGGCGACTAGCGGGGGCGTACAATGAGCAGTTCTTC.